The 8 T cell receptor beta chains reported below all come from one sample, sequenced in a study of shared clonotypes between healthy human individuals. TCRdb's copy holds only in-frame clones and misses some; the assay was immunoSEQ multiplex PCR. Counted here are 600,000 to 800,000 clones, roughly 72% occurring once; the ten biggest clones make up approximately 1.7%. Sequenced sample: memory CD4+ T cells sorted from blood. Subset: CD45RA-negative fraction. These receptors were taken from a woman aged 25 to 39 in good health.

The chain links TRBV11-2 to TRBJ2-1, with no clear D. V was clipped by 1 base and J by 6 bases, with 10 bases between them. Germline CDR1 reads SGHAT; CDR2 reads FQNNGV. This CDR3 comprises 14 residues. The CDR3 spells CASSLGPEANEQFF. The CDR3 nucleotides read TGTGCCAGCAGCTTAGGTCCAGAAGCCAATGAGCAGTTCTTC. The variable domain in full, completed from reference TRBV11-2 and TRBJ2-1, reads EAGVAQSPRYKIIEKRQSVAFWCNPISGHATLYWYQQILGQGPKLLIQFQNNGVVDDSQLPKDRFSAERLKGVDSTLKIQPAKLEDSAVYLCASSLGPEANEQFFGPGTRLTVL.

J is TRBJ2-7 and V is TRBV28, with 8 bases lining up with TRBD2. This CDR3 is built from 17 residues. CDR1 and CDR2 from the germline V gene are MDHEN and SYDVKM. Trimming removed 6 bases from V and 4 bases from J; junction bases left unmatched: 17. The CDR3 region has the DNA TGTGCCAGCAGCCGACACCGCGGGTTAGCGGGGTCTTACGAGCAGTACTTC. This encodes CASSRHRGLAGSYEQYF.

The chain uses TRBV28 and TRBJ1-3; no definite D call. Germline-derived CDR1 and CDR2 are MDHEN and SYDVKM. V was cut by 6 bases and J by 4 bases, with 16 bases left in between. This CDR3 is 15 amino acids long. The CDR3 spells CASSPLAGTGNTIYF. CDR3 sequence (DNA): TGTGCCAGCAGCCCCCTGGCGGGTACCGGAAACACCATATATTTT.

The J gene is TRBJ1-1, the V gene TRBV28, with D tentatively TRBD1 (5 bases). The germline V gene encodes CDR1 MDHEN and CDR2 SYDVKM. The CDR3 is 14 residues long. V gave up 6 bases and J gave up 3 bases, with 14 bases separating them. The CDR3 spells CASRQAESHTEAFF. CDR3 nucleotide sequence: TGTGCCAGCAGACAGGCGGAAAGCCACACTGAAGCTTTCTTT.

The rearrangement joins TRBV18 to TRBJ2-1, with D possibly being TRBD1 (5 bases). V was shortened by 1 base and J by 2 bases, with 15 bases between the two germline ends. The germline V gene has CDR1 KGHSH and CDR2 LQKENI. The CDR3 loop spans 17 amino acids. Here the CDR3 DNA reads TGTGCCAGCTCACCACTAAGGATAGGGGCGACCTACAATGAGCAGTTCTTC. This translates into CASSPLRIGATYNEQFF.

The genes are TRBV28 and TRBJ2-7; perhaps D is TRBD1 or TRBD2 (5 bases each). The germline gives CDR1 MDHEN, CDR2 SYDVKM. Trimming removed 3 bases from V and 4 bases from J, with 16 bases in between. There are 15 residues in the CDR3. The CDR3 nucleotides read TGTGCCAGCAGTTTCAGCACGCCGGGGCTGTACGAGCAGTACTTC. Protein sequence: CASSFSTPGLYEQYF.

This clone was picked up many times. This chain uses TRBV5-4 with TRBJ2-7; weak D call: TRBD1 (6 bases). Germline V gives CDR1 SGHNT, CDR2 YYREEE (reference sequence). The V end was cut by 4 bases, the J end by 3 bases, with 17 bases between. The CDR3 is made up of 15 amino acids. The CDR3 region is CASSPTSDRNYEQYF. The CDR3 coding sequence is TGTGCCAGCAGCCCAACGAGCGACAGGAACTACGAGCAGTACTTC.

This chain uses TRBV19 with TRBJ2-2; D gene uncertain. Germline-derived CDR1 and CDR2 are LNHDA and SQIVND (reference sequence). This CDR3 region has 14 residues. V was pared by 2 bases and J by 1 base, with 5 bases between. DNA for the CDR3: TGTGCCAGTAGTATAAGAATGAACACCGGGGAGCTGTTTTTT. This sequence encodes CASSIRMNTGELFF.